This entry is about one TCR beta chain. Assay used: immunoSEQ multiplex PCR; TCRdb lists only in-frame clones, some missing. This table has more than 550,000 clones, 80% to 90% appearing once. This sample was included in a study of shared T cell receptors in the human thymus. This CDR3 contains 17 residues. V shed 4 bases, J shed 5 bases, and the junction held 16 bases outside the gene matches. CDR1 SGHTA and CDR2 FQGNSA come from the germline V gene. These data are also associated with another study on human thymus T cells. This second study says: From resections taken during corrective heart surgery, the thymus tissue was obtained.

The chain uses TRBV7-2 and TRBJ1-1; 7 bases align to TRBD1. This receptor was taken from a girl under three years old with a congenital heart defect. Material for sequencing was thymocytes. CDR3 nucleotide sequence: TGTGCCAGCAGCTCCGACAGGGCCCCCAGGGTGGGAACTGAAGCTTTCTTT. Translation gives CASSSDRAPRVGTEAFF.